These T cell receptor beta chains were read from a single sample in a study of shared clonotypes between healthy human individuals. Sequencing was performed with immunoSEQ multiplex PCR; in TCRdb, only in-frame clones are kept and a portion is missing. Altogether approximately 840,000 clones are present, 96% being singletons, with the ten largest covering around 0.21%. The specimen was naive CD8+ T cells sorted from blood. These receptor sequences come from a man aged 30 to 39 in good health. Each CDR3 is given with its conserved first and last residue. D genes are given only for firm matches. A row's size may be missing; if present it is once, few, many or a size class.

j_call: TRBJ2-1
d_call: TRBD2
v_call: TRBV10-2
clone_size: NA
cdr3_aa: CASSVGSGSNEQFF
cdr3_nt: TGCGCCAGCAGTGTTGGTAGCGGGAGCAATGAGCAGTTCTTC

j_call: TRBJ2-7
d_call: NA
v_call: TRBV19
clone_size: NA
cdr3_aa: CASSNRVAYEQYF
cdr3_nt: TGTGCCAGTAGTAACAGGGTGGCCTACGAGCAGTACTTC

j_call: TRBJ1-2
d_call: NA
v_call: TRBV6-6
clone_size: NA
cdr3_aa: CASSYYSTGYYGYTF
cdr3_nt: TGTGCCAGCAGTTACTACAGCACAGGCTACTATGGCTACACCTTC

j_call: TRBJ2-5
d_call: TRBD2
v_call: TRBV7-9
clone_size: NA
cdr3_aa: CASSPTSGREETQYF
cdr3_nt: TGTGCCAGCAGCCCGACTAGCGGGAGGGAAGAGACCCAGTACTTC

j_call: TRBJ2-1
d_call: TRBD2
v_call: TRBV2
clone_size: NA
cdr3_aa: CASREGLAVYNEQFF
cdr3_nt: TGTGCCAGCAGGGAGGGGCTAGCGGTCTACAATGAGCAGTTCTTC

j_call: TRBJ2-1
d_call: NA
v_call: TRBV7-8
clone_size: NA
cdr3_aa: CASRFAGSWGNEQFF
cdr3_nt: TGTGCCAGCAGGTTCGCCGGGAGTTGGGGCAATGAGCAGTTCTTC

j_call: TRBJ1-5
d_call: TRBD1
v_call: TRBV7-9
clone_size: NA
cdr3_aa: CASSPTITGGWGDQHF
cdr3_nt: TGTGCCAGCAGCCCAACCATAACAGGGGGCTGGGGCGATCAGCATTTT

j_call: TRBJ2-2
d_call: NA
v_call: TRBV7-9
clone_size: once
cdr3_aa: CASSENRAENTGELFF
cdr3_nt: TGTGCCAGCAGCGAGAACAGGGCCGAGAACACCGGGGAGCTGTTTTTT

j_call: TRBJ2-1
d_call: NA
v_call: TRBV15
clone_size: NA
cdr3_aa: CATSREGDSPYNEQFF
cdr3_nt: TGTGCCACCAGCAGAGAGGGGGACTCCCCCTACAATGAGCAGTTCTTC

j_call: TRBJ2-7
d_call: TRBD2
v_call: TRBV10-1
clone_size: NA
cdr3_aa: CASSPSAGGYEQYF
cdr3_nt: TGCGCCAGCAGCCCGTCGGCGGGAGGCTACGAGCAGTACTTC

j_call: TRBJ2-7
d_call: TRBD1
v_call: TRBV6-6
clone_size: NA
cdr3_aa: CASEGTGGGYEQYF
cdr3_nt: TGTGCCAGCGAAGGGACAGGGGGCGGCTACGAGCAGTACTTC

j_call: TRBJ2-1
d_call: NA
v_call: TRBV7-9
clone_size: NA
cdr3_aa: CASSLSGMHEQFF
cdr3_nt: TGTGCCAGCAGCTTATCGGGCATGCATGAGCAGTTCTTC

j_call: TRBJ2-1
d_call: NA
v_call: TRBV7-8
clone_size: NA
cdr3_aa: CASSLLGPRNEQFF
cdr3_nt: TGTGCCAGCAGCTTACTGGGACCTCGCAATGAGCAGTTCTTC

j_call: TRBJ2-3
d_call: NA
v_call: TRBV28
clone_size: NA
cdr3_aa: CASSLSVDPDTQYF
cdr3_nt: TGTGCCAGCAGTTTATCAGTAGATCCAGATACGCAGTATTTT

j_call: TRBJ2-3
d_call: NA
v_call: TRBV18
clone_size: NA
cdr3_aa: CASSPPSTDTQYF
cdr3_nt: TGTGCCAGCTCACCACCTAGCACAGATACGCAGTATTTT

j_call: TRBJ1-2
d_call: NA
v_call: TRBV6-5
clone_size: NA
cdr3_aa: CASSYSAGVYGYTF
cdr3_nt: TGTGCCAGCAGTTACTCGGCAGGGGTTTATGGCTACACCTTC

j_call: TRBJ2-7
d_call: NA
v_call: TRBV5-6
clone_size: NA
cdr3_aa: CASNKLGTESYEQYF
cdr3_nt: TGTGCCAGCAACAAACTGGGGACGGAATCCTACGAGCAGTACTTC

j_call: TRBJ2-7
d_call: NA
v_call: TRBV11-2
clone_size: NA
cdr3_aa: CASSLGAGDYEQYF
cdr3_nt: TGTGCCAGCAGCTTAGGGGCAGGGGACTACGAGCAGTACTTC

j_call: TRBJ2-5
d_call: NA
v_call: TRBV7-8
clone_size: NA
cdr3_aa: CASSFHRGLDQTQETQYF
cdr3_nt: TGTGCCAGCAGCTTCCACCGTGGGCTGGACCAGACCCAAGAGACCCAGTACTTC

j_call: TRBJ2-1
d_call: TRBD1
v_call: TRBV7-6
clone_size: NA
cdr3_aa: CASSSSAGTGGWHEQFF
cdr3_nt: TGTGCCAGCAGCTCCTCCGCCGGGACAGGGGGCTGGCATGAGCAGTTCTTC

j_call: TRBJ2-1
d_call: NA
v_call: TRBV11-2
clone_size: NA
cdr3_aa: CASSLSEQFF
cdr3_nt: TGTGCCAGCAGCTTAAGTGAGCAGTTCTTC

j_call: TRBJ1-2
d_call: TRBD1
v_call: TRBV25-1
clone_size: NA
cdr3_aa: CASRTGSYGYTF
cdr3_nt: TGTGCCAGCAGGACAGGGAGCTATGGCTACACCTTC

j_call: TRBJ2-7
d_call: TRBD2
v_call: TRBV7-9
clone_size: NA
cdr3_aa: CASSLVVAGDVEQYF
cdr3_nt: TGTGCCAGCAGCTTAGTGGTAGCGGGAGATGTGGAGCAGTACTTC

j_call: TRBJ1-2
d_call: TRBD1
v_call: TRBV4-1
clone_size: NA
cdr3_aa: CASSQEQGTNYGYTF
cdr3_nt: TGCGCCAGCAGCCAAGAACAGGGGACCAACTATGGCTACACCTTC

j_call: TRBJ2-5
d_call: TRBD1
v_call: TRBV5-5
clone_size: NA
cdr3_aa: CASSPPRGLETQYF
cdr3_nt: TGTGCCAGCAGTCCCCCCAGGGGGCTGGAGACCCAGTACTTC

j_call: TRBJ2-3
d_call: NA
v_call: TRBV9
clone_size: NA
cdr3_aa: CASSVEGGGQDTQYF
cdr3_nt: TGTGCCAGCAGCGTAGAGGGGGGAGGGCAAGATACGCAGTATTTT